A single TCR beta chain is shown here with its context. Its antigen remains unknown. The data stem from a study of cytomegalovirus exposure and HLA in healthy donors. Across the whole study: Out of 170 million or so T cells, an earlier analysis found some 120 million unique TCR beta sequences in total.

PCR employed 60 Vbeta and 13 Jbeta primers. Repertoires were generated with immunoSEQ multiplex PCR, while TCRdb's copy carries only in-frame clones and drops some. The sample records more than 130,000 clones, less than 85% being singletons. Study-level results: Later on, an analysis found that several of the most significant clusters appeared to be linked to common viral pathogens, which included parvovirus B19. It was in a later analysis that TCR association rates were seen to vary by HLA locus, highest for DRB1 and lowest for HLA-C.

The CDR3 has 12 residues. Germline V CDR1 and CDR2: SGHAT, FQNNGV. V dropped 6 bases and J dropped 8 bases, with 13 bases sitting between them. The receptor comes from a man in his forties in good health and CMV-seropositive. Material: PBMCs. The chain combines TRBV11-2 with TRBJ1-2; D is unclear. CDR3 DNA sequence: TGTGCCAGCAGTTCCTACCCTGAGGGCTACACCTTC. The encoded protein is CASSSYPEGYTF. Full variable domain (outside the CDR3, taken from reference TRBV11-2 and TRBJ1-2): EAGVAQSPRYKIIEKRQSVAFWCNPISGHATLYWYQQILGQGPKLLIQFQNNGVVDDSQLPKDRFSAERLKGVDSTLKIQPAKLEDSAVYLCASSSYPEGYTFGSGTRLTVV.